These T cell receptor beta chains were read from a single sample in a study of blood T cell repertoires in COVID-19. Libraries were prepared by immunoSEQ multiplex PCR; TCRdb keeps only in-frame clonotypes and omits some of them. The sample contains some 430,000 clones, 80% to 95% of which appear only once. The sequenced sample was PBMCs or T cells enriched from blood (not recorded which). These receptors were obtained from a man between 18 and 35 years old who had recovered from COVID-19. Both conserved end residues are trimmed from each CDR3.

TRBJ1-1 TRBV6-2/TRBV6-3 ASSLMGGNTEAF
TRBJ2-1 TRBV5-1 ASSLTLSQRGYNEQF
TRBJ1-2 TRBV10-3 AITGQAGGYT
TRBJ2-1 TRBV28 ASSPLGNEQF
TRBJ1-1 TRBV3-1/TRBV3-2 ASSQEGILGEAF
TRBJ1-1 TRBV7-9 ASSFGREGTEAF
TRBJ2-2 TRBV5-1 ASSLAPGQGQGGELF
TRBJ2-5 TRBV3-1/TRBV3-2 ASSHNLPQETQY
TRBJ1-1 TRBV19 ASSIDPGGYVSDQAF
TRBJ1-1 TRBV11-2 ASSRQGEAF
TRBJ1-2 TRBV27 ASSFLASNYGYT
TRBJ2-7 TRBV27 ASSLPPPDNYYEQY
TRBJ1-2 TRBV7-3 ASSRGGDYGYT
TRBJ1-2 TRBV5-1 ASRATRWDTGTTEGYT
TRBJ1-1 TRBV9 ASSKSGTDSTEAF
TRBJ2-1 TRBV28 AVSSGTSYNEQF